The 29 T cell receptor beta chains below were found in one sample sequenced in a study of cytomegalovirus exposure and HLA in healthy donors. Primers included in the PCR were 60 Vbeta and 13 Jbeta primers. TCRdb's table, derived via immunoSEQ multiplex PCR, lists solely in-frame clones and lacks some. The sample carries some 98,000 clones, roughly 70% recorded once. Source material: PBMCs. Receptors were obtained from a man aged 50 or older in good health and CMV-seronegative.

In DNA, the CDR3 is TGCAGCGTTGAAGGGGCAGTTGGCACTGAAGCTTTCTTT. Its protein product is CSVEGAVGTEAFF. The rearrangement links TRBV29-1 to TRBJ1-1; D is unresolved. The V end was cut by 1 base, the J end by 4 bases, with 10 bases between. Germline CDR1 is SQVTM and CDR2 is ANQGSEA. The CDR3 covers 13 residues.

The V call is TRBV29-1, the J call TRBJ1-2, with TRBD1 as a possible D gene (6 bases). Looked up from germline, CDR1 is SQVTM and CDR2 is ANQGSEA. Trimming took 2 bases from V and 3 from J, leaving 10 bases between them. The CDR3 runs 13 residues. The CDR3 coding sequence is TGCAGCGTTGAACGGGGACAAGACTATGGCTACACCTTC. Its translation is CSVERGQDYGYTF.

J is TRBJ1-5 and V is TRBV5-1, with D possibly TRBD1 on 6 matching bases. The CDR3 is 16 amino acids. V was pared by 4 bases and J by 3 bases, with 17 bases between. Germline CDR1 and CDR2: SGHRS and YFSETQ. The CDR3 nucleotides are TGCGCCAGCAGCCAAGGTATCCCAGGGGACAATCAGCCCCAGCATTTT. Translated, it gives CASSQGIPGDNQPQHF.

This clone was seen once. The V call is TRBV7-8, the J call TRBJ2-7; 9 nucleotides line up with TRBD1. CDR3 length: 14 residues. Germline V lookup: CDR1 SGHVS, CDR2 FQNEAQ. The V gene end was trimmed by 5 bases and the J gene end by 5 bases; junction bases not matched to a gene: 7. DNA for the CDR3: TGTGCCAGCAGCCCAGGACAGGGGCTGGACGAGCAGTACTTC. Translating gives CASSPGQGLDEQYF. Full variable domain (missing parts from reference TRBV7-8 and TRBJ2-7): GAGVSQSPRYKVAKRGQDVALRCDPISGHVSLFWYQQALGQGPEFLTYFQNEAQLDKSGLPSDRFFAERPEGSVSTLKIQRTQQEDSAVYLCASSPGQGLDEQYFGPGTRLTVT.

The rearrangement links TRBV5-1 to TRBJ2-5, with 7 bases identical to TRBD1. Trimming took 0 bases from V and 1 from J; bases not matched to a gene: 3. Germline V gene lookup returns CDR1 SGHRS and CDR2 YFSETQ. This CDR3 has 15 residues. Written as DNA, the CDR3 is TGCGCCAGCAGCTTGGGGGACAGAAGCCAAGAGACCCAGTACTTC. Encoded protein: CASSLGDRSQETQYF.

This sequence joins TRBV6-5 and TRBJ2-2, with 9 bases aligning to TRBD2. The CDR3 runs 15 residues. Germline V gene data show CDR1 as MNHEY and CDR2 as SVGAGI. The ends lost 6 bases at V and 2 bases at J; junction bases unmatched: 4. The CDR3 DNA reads TGTGCCAGCAGAATGACTAGCGGTAACACCGGGGAGCTGTTTTTT. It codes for CASRMTSGNTGELFF.

The CDR3 here is CASSYQGGYTF. CDR3 bases: TGTGCCAGCAGTTACCAGGGTGGCTACACCTTC. The J gene is TRBJ1-2, the V gene TRBV6-5, with D possibly matching TRBD1 (5 bases). CDR1 MNHEY and CDR2 SVGAGI come from the germline V gene. The CDR3 consists of 11 residues. The V and J ends lost 2 bases and 7 bases respectively, with 5 bases between them.

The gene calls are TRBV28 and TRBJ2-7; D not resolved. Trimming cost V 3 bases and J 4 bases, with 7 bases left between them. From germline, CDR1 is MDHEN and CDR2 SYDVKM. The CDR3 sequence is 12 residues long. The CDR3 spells CASSLAGYEQYF. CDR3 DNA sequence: TGTGCCAGCAGTTTGGCCGGGTACGAGCAGTACTTC.

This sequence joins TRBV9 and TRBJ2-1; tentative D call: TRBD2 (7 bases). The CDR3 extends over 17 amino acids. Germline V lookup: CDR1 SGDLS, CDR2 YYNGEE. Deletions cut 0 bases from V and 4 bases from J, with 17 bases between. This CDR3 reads CASSVERAGARYNEQFF. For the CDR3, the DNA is TGTGCCAGCAGCGTAGAGAGGGCGGGGGCACGTTACAATGAGCAGTTCTTC.

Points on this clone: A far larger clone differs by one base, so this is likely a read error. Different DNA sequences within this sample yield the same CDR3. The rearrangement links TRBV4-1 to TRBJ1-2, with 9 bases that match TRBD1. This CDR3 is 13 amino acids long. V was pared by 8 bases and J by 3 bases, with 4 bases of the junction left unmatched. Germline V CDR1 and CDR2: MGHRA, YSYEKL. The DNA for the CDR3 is TGCGCCAGCTGGGACAGGGATGACTATGGCTACACCTTC. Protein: CASWDRDDYGYTF.

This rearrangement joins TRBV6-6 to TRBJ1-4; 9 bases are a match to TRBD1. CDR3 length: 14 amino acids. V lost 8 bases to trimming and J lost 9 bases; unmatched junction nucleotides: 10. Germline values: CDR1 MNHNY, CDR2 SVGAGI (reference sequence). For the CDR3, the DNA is TGTGCCAGCCAACTGGGACAGGGAAATAAAAAACTGTTTTTT. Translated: CASQLGQGNKKLFF.

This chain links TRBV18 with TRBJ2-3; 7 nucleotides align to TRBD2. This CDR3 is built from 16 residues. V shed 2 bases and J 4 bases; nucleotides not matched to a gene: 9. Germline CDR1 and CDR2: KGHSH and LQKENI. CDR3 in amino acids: CASSPGGGGRADTQYF. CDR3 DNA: TGTGCCAGCTCACCAGGCGGGGGTGGAAGGGCAGATACGCAGTATTTT.

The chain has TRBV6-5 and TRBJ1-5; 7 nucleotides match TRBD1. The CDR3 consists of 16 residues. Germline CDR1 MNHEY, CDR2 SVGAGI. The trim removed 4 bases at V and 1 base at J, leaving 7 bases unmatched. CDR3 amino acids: CASSLNPTGSNQPQHF. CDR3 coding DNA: TGTGCCAGCAGTTTGAACCCGACAGGGAGCAATCAGCCCCAGCATTTT.

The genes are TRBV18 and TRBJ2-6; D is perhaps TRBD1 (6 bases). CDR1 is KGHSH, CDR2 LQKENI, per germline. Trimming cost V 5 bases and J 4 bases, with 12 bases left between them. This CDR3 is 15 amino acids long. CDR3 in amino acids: CASSDRQVGANVLTF. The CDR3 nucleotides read TGTGCCAGCTCAGATCGACAGGTAGGGGCCAACGTCCTGACTTTC.

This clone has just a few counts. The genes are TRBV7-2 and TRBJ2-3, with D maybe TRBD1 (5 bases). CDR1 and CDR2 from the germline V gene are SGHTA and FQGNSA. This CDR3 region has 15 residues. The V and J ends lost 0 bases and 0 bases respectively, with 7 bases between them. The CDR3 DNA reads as TGTGCCAGCAGCTTAGCAGGGGATAGCACAGATACGCAGTATTTT. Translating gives CASSLAGDSTDTQYF.

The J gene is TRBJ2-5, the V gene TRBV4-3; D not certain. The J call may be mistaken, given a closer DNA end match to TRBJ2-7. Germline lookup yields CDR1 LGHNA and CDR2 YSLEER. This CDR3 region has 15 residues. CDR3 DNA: TGCGCCAGCAGCCAAGATCTCGGTCCATACTACGAGCAGTACTTC. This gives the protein CASSQDLGPYYEQYF.

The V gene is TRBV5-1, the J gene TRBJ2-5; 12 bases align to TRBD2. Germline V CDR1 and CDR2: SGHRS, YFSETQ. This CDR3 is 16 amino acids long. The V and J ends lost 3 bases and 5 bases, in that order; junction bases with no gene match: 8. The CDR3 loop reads CASSSRLAGVTETQYF. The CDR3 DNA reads TGCGCCAGCAGCTCTCGACTAGCGGGAGTCACGGAGACCCAGTACTTC.

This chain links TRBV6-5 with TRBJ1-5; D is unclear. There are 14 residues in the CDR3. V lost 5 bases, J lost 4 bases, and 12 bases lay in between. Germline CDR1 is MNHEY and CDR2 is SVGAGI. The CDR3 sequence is CASSPGERNQPQHF. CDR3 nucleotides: TGTGCCAGCAGTCCCGGGGAGAGGAATCAGCCCCAGCATTTT.

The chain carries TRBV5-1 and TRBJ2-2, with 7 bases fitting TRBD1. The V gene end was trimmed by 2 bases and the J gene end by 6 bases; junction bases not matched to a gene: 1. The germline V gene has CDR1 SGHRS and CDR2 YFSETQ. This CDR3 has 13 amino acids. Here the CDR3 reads CASSFQGAGELFF. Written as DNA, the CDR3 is TGCGCCAGCAGCTTCCAGGGGGCCGGGGAGCTGTTTTTT.

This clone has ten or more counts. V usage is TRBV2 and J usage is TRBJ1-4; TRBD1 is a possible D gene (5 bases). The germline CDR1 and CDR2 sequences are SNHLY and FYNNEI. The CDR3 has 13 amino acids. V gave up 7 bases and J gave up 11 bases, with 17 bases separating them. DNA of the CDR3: TGTGCCAGCACACGGACAACCGAAGGGAAACTGTTTTTT. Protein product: CASTRTTEGKLFF.

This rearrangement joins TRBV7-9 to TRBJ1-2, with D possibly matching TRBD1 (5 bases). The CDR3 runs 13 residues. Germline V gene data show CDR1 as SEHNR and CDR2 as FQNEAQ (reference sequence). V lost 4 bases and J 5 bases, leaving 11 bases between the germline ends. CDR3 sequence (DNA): TGTGCCAGCAGCTCGGACGGGGGGTATGGCTACACCTTC. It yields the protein CASSSDGGYGYTF.

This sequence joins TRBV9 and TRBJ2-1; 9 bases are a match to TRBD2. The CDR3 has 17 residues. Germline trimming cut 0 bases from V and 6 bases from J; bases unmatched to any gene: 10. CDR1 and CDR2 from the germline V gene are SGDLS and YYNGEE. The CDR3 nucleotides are TGTGCCAGCAGCGTAGTCGAGGCGGGAGGGCCTGTCAATGAGCAGTTCTTC. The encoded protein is CASSVVEAGGPVNEQFF.

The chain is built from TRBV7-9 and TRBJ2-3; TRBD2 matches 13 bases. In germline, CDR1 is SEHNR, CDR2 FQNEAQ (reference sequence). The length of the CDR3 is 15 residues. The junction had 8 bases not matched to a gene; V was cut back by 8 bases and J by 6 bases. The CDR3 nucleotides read TGTGCCAGCGCACTAGCGGGAGGGCCGGGGGATACGCAGTATTTT. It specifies CASALAGGPGDTQYF.

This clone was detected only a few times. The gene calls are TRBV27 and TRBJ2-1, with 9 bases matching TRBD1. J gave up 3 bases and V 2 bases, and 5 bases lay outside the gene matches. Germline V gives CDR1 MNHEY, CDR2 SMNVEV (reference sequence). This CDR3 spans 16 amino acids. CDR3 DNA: TGTGCCAGCAGTTTAGTTGGACAGGGGATCTACAATGAGCAGTTCTTC. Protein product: CASSLVGQGIYNEQFF.

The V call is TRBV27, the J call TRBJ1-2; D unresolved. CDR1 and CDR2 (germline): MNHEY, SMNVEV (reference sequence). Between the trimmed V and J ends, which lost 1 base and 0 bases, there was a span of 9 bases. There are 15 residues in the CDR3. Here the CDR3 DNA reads TGTGCCAGCAGTTTATATCCACCTACTAACTATGGCTACACCTTC. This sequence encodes CASSLYPPTNYGYTF.

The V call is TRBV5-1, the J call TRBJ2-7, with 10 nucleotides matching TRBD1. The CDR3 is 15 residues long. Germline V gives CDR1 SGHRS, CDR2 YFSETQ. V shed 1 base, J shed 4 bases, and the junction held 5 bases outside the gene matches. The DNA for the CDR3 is TGCGCCAGCAGCTTGTCTGGGACAGGGGTTTACGAGCAGTACTTC. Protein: CASSLSGTGVYEQYF.

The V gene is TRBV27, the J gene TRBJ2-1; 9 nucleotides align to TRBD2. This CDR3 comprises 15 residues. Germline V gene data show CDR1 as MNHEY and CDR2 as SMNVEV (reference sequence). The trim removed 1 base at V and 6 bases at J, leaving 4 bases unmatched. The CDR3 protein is CASSLLAGEPNEQFF. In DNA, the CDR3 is TGTGCCAGCAGTTTATTAGCGGGAGAGCCCAATGAGCAGTTCTTC.

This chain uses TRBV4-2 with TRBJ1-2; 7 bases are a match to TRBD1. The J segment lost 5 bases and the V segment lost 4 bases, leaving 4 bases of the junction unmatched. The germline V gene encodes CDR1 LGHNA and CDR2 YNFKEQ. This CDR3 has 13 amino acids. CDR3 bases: TGTGCCAGCAGCCCGGACAGGATGTATGGCTACACCTTC. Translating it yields CASSPDRMYGYTF.

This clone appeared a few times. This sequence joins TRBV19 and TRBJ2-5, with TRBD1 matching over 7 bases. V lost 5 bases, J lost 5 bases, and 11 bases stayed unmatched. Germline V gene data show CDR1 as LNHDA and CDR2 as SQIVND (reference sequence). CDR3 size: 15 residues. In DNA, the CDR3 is TGTGCCAGTAGTCCTCTTCGAGGGGGCGATGAGACCCAGTACTTC. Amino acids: CASSPLRGGDETQYF.